The sequence of this T cell receptor beta chain was determined in a study of blood T cell repertoires in COVID-19. About the research overall: Whether acute or convalescent, the COVID-19 samples came from the United States, Italy and Spain. From T cells, B-cell-depleted T cells, or PBMCs came the material, which was cDNA or gDNA.

CDR1 and CDR2 from the germline V gene are SGHTA and FQGNSA. The CDR3 is made up of 16 amino acids. V lost 0 bases and J lost 7; bases outside the gene matches: 5. This clone was seen once. In the source study's methods: Estimates of nucleated cell counts were drawn from the amplification of reference gene primers. Sequenced by immunoSEQ multiplex PCR; TCRdb stores in-frame clones only, minus some. V and J calls and clone size are as listed in that table; D and trimming were resolved from the DNA. The data hold around 200,000 clones, with roughly 84% observed a single time. Sequenced sample: peripheral blood. The TCR comes from a woman aged 80 or over with acute or convalescent COVID-19. The chain uses TRBV7-2 and TRBJ2-1; TRBD2 matches 11 bases. The CDR3 coding sequence is TGTGCCAGCAGCTTAGCCATAGCGGGAGGGGGGAATGAGCAGTTCTTC. Its translation: CASSLAIAGGGNEQFF.